This T cell receptor beta chain was obtained from a study of T cell responses to AZD1222 COVID-19 vaccine. Worth noting for this clone: Its specificity is not known.

Germline V gives CDR1 MDHEN, CDR2 SYDVKM. This CDR3 is 14 amino acids long. V lost 8 bases to trimming and J lost 5 bases, with 15 bases between them. The protocol was immunoSEQ multiplex PCR, while the TCRdb copy is restricted to in-frame clones and leaves out a portion. The sample lists some 150,000 clones, about 91% occurring once. Overall study findings and caveats: Along spike, vaccine-associated CD4 TCRs were found throughout, with dominance at 160-218 and 743-854. Repertoire sampling occurred only after the peak T cell response.

The TCR was taken from an adult in good health. The J gene is TRBJ1-4, the V gene TRBV28; tentatively, D is TRBD1 (6 bases). The input for sequencing was peripheral blood, taken on day 0 of MenACWY control vaccination. The CDR3 here is CASVSGQRNEKLFF. CDR3 bases: TGTGCCAGCGTATCGGGACAACGAAATGAAAAACTGTTTTTT.